A single sample gave rise to the 8 T cell receptor beta chains below, sequenced in a study of radiotherapy plus CTLA-4 blockade in lung cancer. Assay used: immunoSEQ multiplex PCR; TCRdb lists only in-frame clones, some missing. The repertoire holds nearly 15,000 clones, around three quarters seen once, with roughly 53% in the top ten. The material was peripheral blood, obtained from a patient treated with radiotherapy plus ipilimumab. The receptors stem from a human donor with non-small cell lung cancer whose response to radiotherapy plus ipilimumab could not be evaluated.

This chain links TRBV10-3 with TRBJ1-2; 8 bases align to TRBD1. J lost 5 bases, V lost 6 bases, and 8 bases had no gene match. The CDR3 runs to 14 residues. Per germline, CDR1 ENHRY and CDR2 SYGVKD. The CDR3: CAIRSDRGWYGYTF. The CDR3 nucleotides are TGTGCCATCAGGTCTGACAGGGGCTGGTATGGCTACACCTTC.

This clone came up a few times. The V call is TRBV10-3, the J call TRBJ2-7; D is unclear. The CDR3 has 14 residues. V dropped 2 bases and J dropped 2 bases, with 10 bases sitting between them. Germline values: CDR1 ENHRY, CDR2 SYGVKD. The CDR3 reads CAISEATEPYEQYF. The CDR3 DNA sequence: TGTGCCATCAGTGAGGCCACTGAGCCCTACGAGCAGTACTTC.

This clone has just one count. The rearrangement joins TRBV6-5 to TRBJ1-1, with D hard to call. The V end was cut by 5 bases, the J end by 3 bases, with 10 bases between. The germline V gene has CDR1 MNHEY and CDR2 SVGAGI. This CDR3 has 13 amino acids. CDR3: CASSPYLDTEAFF. CDR3 bases: TGTGCCAGCAGTCCCTACTTAGACACTGAAGCTTTCTTT.

The CDR3 coding sequence is TGTGCCAGCAGCGGAGGGTCCAACACCGGGGAGCTGTTTTTT. Translated: CASSGGSNTGELFF. The J gene is TRBJ2-2, the V gene TRBV9; D perhaps matches TRBD2 (5 bases). Germline V gene lookup returns CDR1 SGDLS and CDR2 YYNGEE. The CDR3 extends over 14 amino acids. V gave up 3 bases and J gave up 2 bases, with 8 bases separating them.

This clone was found a few times. The V call is TRBV6-6, the J call TRBJ1-2; D is uncertain. The CDR3 runs 13 residues. From germline, CDR1 is MNHNY and CDR2 SVGAGI (reference sequence). Trimming took 0 bases from V and 7 from J, leaving 9 bases between them. The CDR3 DNA reads TGTGCCAGCAGTTACTCGAGGGCGAGTGGCTACACCTTC. Translation: CASSYSRASGYTF.

About this clone: One junction end disagrees with the germline gene, perhaps due to a read error. The V gene is TRBV7-7, the J gene TRBJ1-5; no reliable D call. Germline CDR1 reads SSHAT; CDR2 reads FNYEAQ (reference sequence). This CDR3 has 13 amino acids. CDR3: CASSLGVNQPQHF. The CDR3, as DNA: TGTGCTAGCAGCCTCGGGGTCAATCAGCCCCAGCATTTT.

This clone was counted a few times. The rearrangement joins TRBV19 to TRBJ1-1, with D uncertain. Germline V lookup: CDR1 LNHDA, CDR2 SQIVND (reference sequence). The CDR3 extends over 14 amino acids. V was trimmed by 4 bases and J by 1 base, leaving 10 bases between them. The CDR3 coding sequence is TGTGCCAGTAGTAAGCCAGGTCGGAACACTGAAGCTTTCTTT. This codes for CASSKPGRNTEAFF.

The V and J genes are TRBV10-3 and TRBJ1-3, with a tentative D call TRBD1 (6 bases). Germline lookup yields CDR1 ENHRY and CDR2 SYGVKD. V lost 6 bases to trimming and J lost 0 bases, with 15 bases between them. The CDR3 consists of 16 residues. In DNA form, the CDR3 reads TGTGCCATCAGGAGGGGGGGACCGACCTCTGGAAACACCATATATTTT. Its translation is CAIRRGGPTSGNTIYF.